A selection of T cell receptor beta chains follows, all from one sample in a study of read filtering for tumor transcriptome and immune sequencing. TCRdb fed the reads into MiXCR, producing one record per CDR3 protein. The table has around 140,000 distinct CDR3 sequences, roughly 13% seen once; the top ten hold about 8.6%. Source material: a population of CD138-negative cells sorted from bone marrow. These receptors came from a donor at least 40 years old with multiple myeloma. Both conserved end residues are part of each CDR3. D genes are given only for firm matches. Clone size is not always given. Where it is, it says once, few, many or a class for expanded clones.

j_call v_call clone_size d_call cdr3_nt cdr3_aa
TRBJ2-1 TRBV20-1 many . TGCAGTGCTAGAGTAGGAACGGGAGCTTCCTACAATGAGCAGTTCTTC CSARVGTGASYNEQFF
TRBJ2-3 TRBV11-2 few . TGTGCCAGCAGCTTAGACCGCGATTGGGATACGCAGTATTTT CASSLDRDWDTQYF
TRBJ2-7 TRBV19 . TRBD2 TGTGCCAGTAGTATTGTGAGCGGGAGCGCCTACGAGCAGTACTTC CASSIVSGSAYEQYF
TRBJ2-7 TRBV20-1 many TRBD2 TGCAGTGCTACAGGACTAGCGGGAGGTTACTACGAGCAGTACTTC CSATGLAGGYYEQYF
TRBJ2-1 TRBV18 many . TGTGCCAGCTCACCAGGCGGGGGCGCGGGGGCCTACAATGAGCAGTTCTTC CASSPGGGAGAYNEQFF
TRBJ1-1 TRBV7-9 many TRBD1 TGTGCCAGCAGCCCCGCCCGGGACAGGGGGCGGGCCACTGAAGCTTTCTTT CASSPARDRGRATEAFF
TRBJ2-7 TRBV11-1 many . TGTGCCAGCAGCTTAGTTACCTACGAGCAGTACTTC CASSLVTYEQYF
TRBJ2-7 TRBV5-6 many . TGTGCCAGCAGCTTGGCGGGAACCTACGAGCAGTACTTC CASSLAGTYEQYF
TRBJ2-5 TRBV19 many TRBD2 TGTGCCAGTAACGTTGGGACTAGCGGAGCCCCAGAGACCCAGTACTTC CASNVGTSGAPETQYF
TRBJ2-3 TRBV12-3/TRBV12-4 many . TGTGCCAGCAGCGACAGGAGCGTAGATACGCAGTATTTT CASSDRSVDTQYF
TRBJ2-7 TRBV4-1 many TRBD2 TGCGCCAGCAGCCAAGCCCCCGGGACTAGTCTGGTCGAGCAGTACTTC CASSQAPGTSLVEQYF
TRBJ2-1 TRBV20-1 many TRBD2 TGCAGTGCTAGCCGACTAGCGGGAGTGAATGAGCAGTTCTTC CSASRLAGVNEQFF
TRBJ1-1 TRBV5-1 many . TGCGCCAGCAGCTTGAGTGGACAGACTGAAGCTTTCTTT CASSLSGQTEAFF
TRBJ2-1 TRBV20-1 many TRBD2 TGCAGTGCTCGCGGGGCCTCTAGCGGGAGTCTGTATGAGCAGTTCTTC CSARGASSGSLYEQFF
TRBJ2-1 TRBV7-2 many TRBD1 TGTGCCAGCAGCTCCGGGACAGGGTCATGGAATGAGCAGTTCTTC CASSSGTGSWNEQFF
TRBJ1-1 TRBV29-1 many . TGCAGCGAGACTGGACTGAACATGAACACTGAAGCTTTCTTT CSETGLNMNTEAFF
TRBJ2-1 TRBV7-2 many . TGTGCCAGCACACCCCGAGTGGTTGCTGAGGATGAGCAGTTCTTC CASTPRVVAEDEQFF
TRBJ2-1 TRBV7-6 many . TGTGCCAGCAGAACAGGACAGTCGACGGCCTACAATGAGCAGTTCTTC CASRTGQSTAYNEQFF
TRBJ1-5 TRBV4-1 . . TGCGCCAGCAGCCTACGGAGGGGGGCCAATCAGCCCCAGCATTTT CASSLRRGANQPQHF
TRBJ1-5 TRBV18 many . TGTGCCAGCTCACCACCGTCCCAGAATAGCAATCAGCCCCAGCATTTT CASSPPSQNSNQPQHF
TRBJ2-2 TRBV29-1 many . TGCAGCGTTCTAGGGCTAGCGTGGAACACCGGGGAGCTGTTTTTT CSVLGLAWNTGELFF
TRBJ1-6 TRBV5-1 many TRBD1 TGCGCCAGCAGCGGAAACAGGGGACAGGGTTCACCCCTCCACTTT CASSGNRGQGSPLHF
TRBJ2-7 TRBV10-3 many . TGTGCCATCAGTGCAAAACAGGGCACTCTTCCCTACGAGCAGTACTTC CAISAKQGTLPYEQYF
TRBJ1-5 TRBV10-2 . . TGCGCCAGCAGTGACCGTGGGGGAGGGGGTCAGCCCCAGCATTTT CASSDRGGGGQPQHF
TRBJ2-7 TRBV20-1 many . TGCAGTGCTAGAGATCAGGACAGAGCCAGCTCCTACGAGCAGTACTTC CSARDQDRASSYEQYF
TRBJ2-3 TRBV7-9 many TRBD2 TGTGCCAGCAACCTTAGGGCGGGAGTCCGCCCAGATACGCAGTATTTT CASNLRAGVRPDTQYF
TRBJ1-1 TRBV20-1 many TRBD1 TGCAGTGCTAGGAGTGGACAGGGGAACACTGAAGCTTTCTTT CSARSGQGNTEAFF
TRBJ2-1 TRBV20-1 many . TGCAGTGCTGCAGGAACGGGAGCTCAGAATGAGCAGTTCTTC CSAAGTGAQNEQFF
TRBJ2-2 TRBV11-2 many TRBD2 TGTGCCAGCAGTCGGACTAGCGGGAGTGGTACCGGGGAGCTGTTTTTT CASSRTSGSGTGELFF
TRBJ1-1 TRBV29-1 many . TGCAGCACCATTCGAGGGCGTAGCACTGAAGCTTTCTTT CSTIRGRSTEAFF
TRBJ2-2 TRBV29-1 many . TGCAGCGTTGGTATAGGGATGAACACCGGGGAGCTGTTTTTT CSVGIGMNTGELFF
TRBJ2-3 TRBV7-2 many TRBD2 TGTGCCAGCAGCGCTGCGAGCGGGAGCTTGCCAGATACGCAGTATTTT CASSAASGSLPDTQYF
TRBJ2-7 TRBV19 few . TGTGCCAGTAGTATAGCTCTAACCCCTCGCGGCTACGAGCAGTACTTC CASSIALTPRGYEQYF
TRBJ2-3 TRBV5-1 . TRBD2 TGCGCCAGCAGCTTTTCTAGCGGGAGCCACACAGATACGCAGTATTTT CASSFSSGSHTDTQYF
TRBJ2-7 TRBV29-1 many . TGCAGCGTCAGGGGAGGGACTGCCTACGAGCAGTACTTC CSVRGGTAYEQYF
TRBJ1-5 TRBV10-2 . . TGCGCCAGCAGGGCGGATTATAGCAATCGGACCCAGCATTTT CASRADYSNRTQHF
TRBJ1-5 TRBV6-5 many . TGTGCCAGCAGCCCGGACGAATATAGCAATCAGCCCCAGCATTTT CASSPDEYSNQPQHF
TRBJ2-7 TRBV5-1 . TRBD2 TGCGCCAGCAGCCCTGGGGGACTAGCGAATTACAATGAGCAGTACTTC CASSPGGLANYNEQYF
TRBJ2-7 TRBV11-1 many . TGTGCCAGCAGGCTCGGACAGGGCACGGAAGGCGGGAGACCCCAGTACTTC CASRLGQGTEGGRPQYF